This record covers a single T cell receptor beta chain. The treatment was: preoperative locoregional IRX-2 cytokine immunotherapy. Preoperative locoregional IRX-2 cytokine immunotherapy was tested in the phase Ib source study. Germline CDR1 is SSHAT and CDR2 is FNYEAQ (reference sequence). V was trimmed by 1 base and J by 6 bases, leaving 12 bases between them. The CDR3 is 14 residues long. TCRdb keeps only in-frame clones here, not all; method: immunoSEQ multiplex PCR. The profile shows about 98,000 clones, 80% to 90% of them singletons. This record belongs to a study of preoperative IRX-2 immunotherapy in early breast cancer.

This TCR came from a human donor with breast cancer. The genes are TRBV7-7 and TRBJ1-1; no firm D call. Here the sequenced sample was tumor tissue, taken after IRX-2 immunotherapy. The CDR3 sequence: CASSLVADHAEAFF. The CDR3 coding sequence is TGTGCCAGCAGCTTAGTAGCCGATCACGCTGAAGCTTTCTTT. The variable domain in full, with the rest retrieved from reference TRBV7-7 and TRBJ1-1, is GAGVSQSPRYKVTKRGQDVTLRCDPISSHATLYWYQQALGQGPEFLTYFNYEAQPDKSGLPSDRFSAERPEGSISTLTIQRTEQRDSAMYRCASSLVADHAEAFFGQGTRLTVV.